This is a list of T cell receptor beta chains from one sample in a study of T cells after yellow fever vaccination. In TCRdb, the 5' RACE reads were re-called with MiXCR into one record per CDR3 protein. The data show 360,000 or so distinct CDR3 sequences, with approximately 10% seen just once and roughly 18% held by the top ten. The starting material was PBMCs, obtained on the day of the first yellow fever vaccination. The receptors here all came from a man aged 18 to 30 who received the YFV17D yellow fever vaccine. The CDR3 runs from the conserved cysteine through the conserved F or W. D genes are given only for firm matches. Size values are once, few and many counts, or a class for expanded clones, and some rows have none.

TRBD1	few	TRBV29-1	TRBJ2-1	CSVEDMGQGTGNEQFF	TGCAGCGTTGAAGATATGGGACAGGGAACGGGTAATGAGCAGTTCTTC
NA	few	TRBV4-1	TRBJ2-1	CASSQEELSNEQFF	TGCGCCAGCAGCCAAGAGGAGCTCTCGAATGAGCAGTTCTTC
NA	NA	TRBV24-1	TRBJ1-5	CATSEGRLGSNQPQHF	TGTGCCACCAGTGAGGGGAGGTTAGGTAGCAATCAGCCCCAGCATTTT
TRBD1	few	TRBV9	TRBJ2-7	CASSVEGTGNDEQYF	TGTGCCAGCAGCGTAGAAGGGACAGGGAACGACGAGCAGTACTTC
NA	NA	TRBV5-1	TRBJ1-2	CASSLTPGVSTF	TGCGCCAGCAGCTTGACCCCCGGGGTGAGCACCTTC
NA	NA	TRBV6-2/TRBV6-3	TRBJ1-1	CASSYAFVSYNVEAFF	TGTGCCAGCAGTTACGCGTTTGTCAGCTACAATGTTGAAGCTTTCTTT
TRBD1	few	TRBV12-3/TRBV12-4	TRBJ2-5	CASRGQAQETQYF	TGTGCCAGCAGGGGACAGGCCCAAGAGACCCAGTACTTC
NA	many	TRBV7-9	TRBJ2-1	CASILDSYNEQFF	TGTGCCAGCATCTTGGACAGTTACAATGAGCAGTTCTTC
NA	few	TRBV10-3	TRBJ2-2	CAIATSVEELFF	TGTGCCATCGCAACATCCGTTGAGGAGCTGTTTTTT
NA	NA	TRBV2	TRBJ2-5	CASRPTGGETQYF	TGTGCCAGCAGACCTACAGGAGGGGAGACCCAGTACTTC
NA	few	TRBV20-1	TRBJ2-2	CSARDSRQATGELFF	TGCAGTGCTAGAGATAGTAGACAGGCCACCGGGGAGCTGTTTTTT
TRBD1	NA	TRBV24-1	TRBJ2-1	CATSDYRGEQFF	TGTGCCACCAGTGATTACAGGGGAGAGCAGTTCTTC
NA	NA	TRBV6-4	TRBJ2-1	CTSSRRVFVKGSYNEQFF	TGTACCAGCAGTCGCCGGGTTTTTGTGAAGGGCTCCTACAATGAGCAGTTCTTC
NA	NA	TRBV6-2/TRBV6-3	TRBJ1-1	CASSYGFTEAFF	TGTGCCAGCAGTTACGGATTCACTGAAGCTTTCTTT
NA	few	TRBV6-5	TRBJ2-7	CASSYPGTYEQYF	TGTGCCAGCAGTTACCCGGGAACCTACGAGCAGTACTTC
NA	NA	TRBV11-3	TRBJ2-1	CASSSEGSSYNEQFF	TGTGCCAGCAGCTCAGAGGGGAGCTCCTACAATGAGCAGTTCTTC
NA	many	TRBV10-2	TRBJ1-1	CASSDAGLTEAFF	TGCGCCAGCAGTGATGCAGGCCTCACTGAAGCTTTCTTT
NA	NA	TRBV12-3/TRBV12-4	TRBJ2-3	CASSSFQASLGPTDTQYF	TGTGCCAGCAGTTCCTTCCAGGCGTCTTTGGGACCCACAGATACGCAGTATTTT
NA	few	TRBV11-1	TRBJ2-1	CASSGRLGSYNEQFF	TGTGCCAGCAGCGGCCGACTAGGCTCCTACAATGAGCAGTTCTTC
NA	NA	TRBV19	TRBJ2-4	CATSADQKNIQYF	TGTGCCACGTCGGCGGACCAAAAAAACATTCAGTACTTC
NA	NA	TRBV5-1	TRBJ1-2	CASSLGDGVYGYTF	TGCGCCAGCAGCTTGGGCGACGGAGTCTATGGCTACACCTTC